Listed below are T cell receptor beta chains from one sample, sequenced in a study of STAT3 mutations in large granular lymphocyte leukemia. The protocol was immunoSEQ multiplex PCR, while the TCRdb copy is restricted to in-frame clones and leaves out a portion. The repertoire holds some 9,800 clones, with 92% as singletons. The sequenced material came from peripheral blood mononuclear cells. Receptors originate from a man aged 60 to 69 with T-cell large granular lymphocyte leukemia. Some clones in this sample may be carry-over from other donors' samples. Each CDR3 is given with its conserved first and last residue. D genes are given only for firm matches. Clone size is stated in some rows and not others, as once, few, many or a class when expanded.

length: 15; size: NA; J: TRBJ2-7; D: TRBD1; V: TRBV12-5; CDR3: CASGSGTGAVYEQYF; DNA: TGTGCTAGTGGTTCTGGGACAGGGGCGGTTTACGAGCAGTACTTC
length: 14; size: NA; J: TRBJ1-3; D: NA; V: TRBV29-1; CDR3: CSVGLGQAGNTIYF; DNA: TGCAGCGTAGGACTAGGGCAAGCTGGAAACACCATATATTTT
length: 14; size: few; J: TRBJ1-5; D: NA; V: TRBV2; CDR3: CASSESVGNQPQHF; DNA: TGTGCCAGCAGTGAGAGTGTCGGCAATCAGCCCCAGCATTTT
length: 13; size: NA; J: TRBJ2-5; D: NA; V: TRBV5-1; CDR3: CASSWRREETQYF; DNA: TGCGCCAGCAGCTGGCGGAGGGAAGAGACCCAGTACTTC
length: 14; size: NA; J: TRBJ2-1; D: TRBD2; V: TRBV25-1; CDR3: CASSVASGNNEQFF; DNA: TGTGCCAGCAGTGTGGCTAGCGGGAACAATGAGCAGTTCTTC
length: 14; size: NA; J: TRBJ2-1; D: NA; V: TRBV5-1; CDR3: CASSFSGKGNEQFF; DNA: TGCGCCAGCAGCTTCTCAGGCAAGGGGAATGAGCAGTTCTTC
length: 14; size: NA; J: TRBJ2-7; D: TRBD1; V: TRBV29-1; CDR3: CSVGGGQGAYEQYF; DNA: TGCAGCGTTGGGGGAGGACAGGGGGCCTACGAGCAGTACTTC
length: 16; size: NA; J: TRBJ2-3; D: TRBD2; V: TRBV7-9; CDR3: CASSPTSGRETDTQYF; DNA: TGTGCCAGCAGCCCGACCAGCGGGAGGGAAACAGATACGCAGTATTTT
length: 16; size: NA; J: TRBJ2-3; D: TRBD1; V: TRBV7-9; CDR3: CASSPRDRGPTDTQYF; DNA: TGTGCCAGCTCCCCCCGGGACAGGGGGCCTACAGATACGCAGTATTTT
length: 15; size: NA; J: TRBJ1-1; D: NA; V: TRBV14; CDR3: CASSRSTGANTEAFF; DNA: TGTGCCAGCAGCCGATCCACAGGAGCGAACACTGAAGCTTTCTTT
length: 16; size: NA; J: TRBJ1-2; D: NA; V: TRBV30; CDR3: CAWLLGGGHTSNGYTF; DNA: TGTGCCTGGCTTCTCGGGGGGGGTCACACGTCTAATGGCTACACCTTC
length: 15; size: NA; J: TRBJ2-7; D: NA; V: TRBV7-3; CDR3: CASSFLGGVGHEQYF; DNA: TGTGCCAGCAGCTTCCTGGGGGGAGTCGGCCACGAGCAGTACTTC
length: 15; size: NA; J: TRBJ2-1; D: NA; V: TRBV6-1; CDR3: CASSDQVGWTNEQFF; DNA: TGTGCCAGCAGTGACCAAGTGGGGTGGACGAATGAGCAGTTCTTC
length: 14; size: NA; J: TRBJ2-1; D: NA; V: TRBV5-3; CDR3: CARSLKYRDNEQFF; DNA: TGTGCCAGAAGCTTGAAATATAGAGACAATGAGCAGTTCTTC
length: 13; size: NA; J: TRBJ2-7; D: NA; V: TRBV5-4; CDR3: CASSLDSYYEQYF; DNA: TGTGCCAGCAGCTTGGACTCGTACTACGAGCAGTACTTC
length: 16; size: NA; J: TRBJ2-1; D: TRBD2; V: TRBV15; CDR3: CATSGGLAGVGNEQFF; DNA: TGTGCCACCAGCGGCGGACTAGCGGGAGTTGGTAATGAGCAGTTCTTC
length: 17; size: NA; J: TRBJ2-3; D: NA; V: TRBV21-1; CDR3: CASSKGDLRPSTDTQYF; DNA: TGTGCCAGCAGCAAAGGGGACCTCCGTCCAAGCACAGATACGCAGTATTTT
length: 14; size: NA; J: TRBJ2-3; D: NA; V: TRBV7-2; CDR3: CASTGAGSTDTQYF; DNA: TGTGCCAGCACCGGGGCAGGGAGCACAGATACGCAGTATTTT
length: 15; size: NA; J: TRBJ2-1; D: TRBD2; V: TRBV6-1; CDR3: CASSKRLAGGVEQFF; DNA: TGTGCCAGCAGTAAACGACTAGCGGGAGGGGTTGAGCAGTTCTTC
length: 14; size: NA; J: TRBJ1-6; D: NA; V: TRBV19; CDR3: CASSIARDGSPLHF; DNA: TGTGCCAGTAGTATTGCCAGGGATGGTTCACCCCTCCACTTT
length: 14; size: once; J: TRBJ1-1; D: NA; V: TRBV5-4; CDR3: CASSSQGLNTEAFF; DNA: TGTGCCAGCAGTTCTCAGGGATTGAACACTGAAGCTTTCTTT
length: 16; size: NA; J: TRBJ1-2; D: NA; V: TRBV19; CDR3: CASSIVGGGLNYGYTF; DNA: TGTGCCAGTAGTATAGTAGGTGGGGGACTCAACTATGGCTACACCTTC
length: 14; size: NA; J: TRBJ2-7; D: NA; V: TRBV5-1; CDR3: CASSLEGLEDEQYF; DNA: TGCGCCAGCAGCTTGGAGGGGTTAGAAGACGAGCAGTACTTC
length: 17; size: NA; J: TRBJ2-1; D: TRBD2; V: TRBV9; CDR3: CASSVGGGGRGFNEQFF; DNA: TGTGCCAGCAGCGTAGGGGGCGGCGGGAGAGGGTTCAATGAGCAGTTCTTC
length: 13; size: NA; J: TRBJ2-3; D: NA; V: TRBV29-1; CDR3: CSVSGPSTDTQYF; DNA: TGCAGCGTGTCCGGACCTAGCACAGATACGCAGTATTTT
length: 13; size: NA; J: TRBJ1-5; D: TRBD1; V: TRBV30; CDR3: CAWSVQGDQPQHF; DNA: TGTGCCTGGAGTGTACAGGGGGATCAGCCCCAGCATTTT
length: 17; size: NA; J: TRBJ2-6; D: TRBD1; V: TRBV19; CDR3: CASSIARQGTGANVLTF; DNA: TGTGCCAGTAGTATAGCCCGACAGGGAACTGGGGCCAACGTCCTGACTTTC
length: 13; size: once; J: TRBJ2-5; D: NA; V: TRBV5-1; CDR3: CASSSYTQETQYF; DNA: TGCGCCAGCAGCTCTTATACCCAAGAGACCCAGTACTTC
length: 14; size: NA; J: TRBJ2-5; D: NA; V: TRBV18; CDR3: CASSPPEGWETQYF; DNA: TGTGCCAGCTCACCACCCGAGGGCTGGGAGACCCAGTACTTC
length: 15; size: NA; J: TRBJ2-2; D: NA; V: TRBV5-4; CDR3: CASSFRTMSTGELFF; DNA: TGTGCCAGCAGCTTTAGGACTATGTCCACCGGGGAGCTGTTTTTT
length: 15; size: few; J: TRBJ1-6; D: NA; V: TRBV11-2; CDR3: CASSLLGTGGTALHF; DNA: TGTGCCAGCAGCTTATTGGGCACGGGCGGAACGGCCCTCCACTTT
length: 14; size: NA; J: TRBJ1-4; D: NA; V: TRBV5-1; CDR3: CASSRADGNEKLFF; DNA: TGCGCCAGCTCTCGGGCGGACGGTAATGAAAAACTGTTTTTT
length: 14; size: NA; J: TRBJ2-5; D: NA; V: TRBV5-1; CDR3: CASSLGSGQETQYF; DNA: TGCGCCAGCAGCTTGGGGAGCGGCCAAGAGACCCAGTACTTC
length: 15; size: NA; J: TRBJ2-1; D: TRBD1; V: TRBV29-1; CDR3: CSVRWGTGGPDEQFF; DNA: TGCAGCGTTCGATGGGGGACAGGGGGGCCGGATGAGCAGTTCTTC
length: 16; size: NA; J: TRBJ2-4; D: TRBD1; V: TRBV28; CDR3: CASSPTDRLAKNIQYF; DNA: TGTGCCAGCAGTCCCACGGACAGGCTAGCCAAAAACATTCAGTACTTC
length: 14; size: NA; J: TRBJ2-1; D: TRBD2; V: TRBV29-1; CDR3: CSAERDRSYNEQFF; DNA: TGCAGCGCGGAGCGGGACCGATCCTACAATGAGCAGTTCTTC
length: 14; size: NA; J: TRBJ2-1; D: NA; V: TRBV7-9; CDR3: CASQREGAYNEQFF; DNA: TGTGCCAGTCAACGGGAGGGGGCTTACAATGAGCAGTTCTTC
length: 15; size: NA; J: TRBJ2-5; D: NA; V: TRBV10-2; CDR3: CASSESAGSQETQYF; DNA: TGCGCCAGCAGTGAGTCGGCGGGCAGCCAAGAGACCCAGTACTTC
length: 16; size: NA; J: TRBJ2-5; D: NA; V: TRBV4-3; CDR3: CASSQDGTGYQETQYF; DNA: TGCGCCAGCAGCCAAGATGGGACGGGGTACCAAGAGACCCAGTACTTC
length: 14; size: NA; J: TRBJ1-2; D: TRBD1; V: TRBV18; CDR3: CASSLSGQDYGYTF; DNA: TGTGCCAGCTCCCTATCCGGACAGGACTATGGCTACACCTTC
length: 15; size: NA; J: TRBJ2-7; D: NA; V: TRBV7-8; CDR3: CASSLVSGTTYEQYF; DNA: TGTGCCAGCAGCTTAGTTAGCGGAACAACCTACGAGCAGTACTTC
length: 14; size: NA; J: TRBJ2-3; D: TRBD2; V: TRBV7-2; CDR3: CASSLGLAPDTQYF; DNA: TGTGCCAGCAGCTTGGGACTAGCCCCAGATACGCAGTATTTT
length: 15; size: NA; J: TRBJ2-5; D: TRBD2; V: TRBV6-1; CDR3: CASSESSGREETQYF; DNA: TGTGCCAGCAGTGAAAGCAGCGGGAGGGAGGAGACCCAGTACTTC